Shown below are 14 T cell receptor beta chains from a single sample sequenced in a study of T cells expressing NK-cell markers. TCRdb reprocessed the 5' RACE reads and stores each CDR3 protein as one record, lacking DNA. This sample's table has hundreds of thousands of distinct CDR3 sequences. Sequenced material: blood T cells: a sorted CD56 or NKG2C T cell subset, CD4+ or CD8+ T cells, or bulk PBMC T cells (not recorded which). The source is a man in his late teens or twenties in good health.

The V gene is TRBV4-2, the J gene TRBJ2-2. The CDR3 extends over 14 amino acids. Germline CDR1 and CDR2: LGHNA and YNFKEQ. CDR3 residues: CASLAKGNTGELFF.

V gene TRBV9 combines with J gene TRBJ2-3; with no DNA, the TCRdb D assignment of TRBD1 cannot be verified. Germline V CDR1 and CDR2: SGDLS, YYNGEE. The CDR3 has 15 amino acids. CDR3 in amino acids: CASSDPGHETDTQYF.

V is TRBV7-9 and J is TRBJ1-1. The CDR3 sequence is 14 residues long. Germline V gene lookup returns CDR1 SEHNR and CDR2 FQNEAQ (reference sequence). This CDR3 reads CASSPSTGSSEAFF.

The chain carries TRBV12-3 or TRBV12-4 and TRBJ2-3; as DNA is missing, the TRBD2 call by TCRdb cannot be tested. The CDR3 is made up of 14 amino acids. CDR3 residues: CASSHSGRGDTQYF.

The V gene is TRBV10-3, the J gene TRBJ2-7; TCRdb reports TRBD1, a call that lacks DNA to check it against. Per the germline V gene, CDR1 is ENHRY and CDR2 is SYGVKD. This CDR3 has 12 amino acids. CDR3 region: CAISGGIGKQYF.

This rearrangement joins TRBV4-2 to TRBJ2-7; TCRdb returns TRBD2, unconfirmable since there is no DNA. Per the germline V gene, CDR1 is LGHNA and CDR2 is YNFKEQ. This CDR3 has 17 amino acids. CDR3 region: CASSLAGTSGRAGEQYF.

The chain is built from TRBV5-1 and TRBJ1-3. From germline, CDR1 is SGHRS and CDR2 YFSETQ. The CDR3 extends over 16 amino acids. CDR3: CASSLESRVSGNTIYF.

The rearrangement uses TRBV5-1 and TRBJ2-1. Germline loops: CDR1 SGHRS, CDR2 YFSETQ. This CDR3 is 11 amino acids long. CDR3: CASPYLVEQFF. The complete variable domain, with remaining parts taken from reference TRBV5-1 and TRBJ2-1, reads KAGVTQTPRYLIKTRGQQVTLSCSPISGHRSVSWYQQTPGQGLQFLFEYFSETQRNKGNFPGRFSGRQFSNSRSEMNVSTLELGDSALYLCASPYLVEQFFGPGTRLTVL.

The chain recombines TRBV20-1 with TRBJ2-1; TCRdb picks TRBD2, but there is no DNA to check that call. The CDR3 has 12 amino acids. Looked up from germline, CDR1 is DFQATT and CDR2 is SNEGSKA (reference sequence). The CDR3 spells CSARGELAEQFF.

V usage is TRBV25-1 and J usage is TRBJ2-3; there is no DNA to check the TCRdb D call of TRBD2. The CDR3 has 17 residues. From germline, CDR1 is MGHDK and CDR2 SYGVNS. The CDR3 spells CASSEPGLAGGPDTQYF.

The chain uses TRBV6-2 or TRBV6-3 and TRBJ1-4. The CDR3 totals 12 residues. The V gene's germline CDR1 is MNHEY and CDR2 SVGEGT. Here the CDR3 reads CASSYRPEKLFF.

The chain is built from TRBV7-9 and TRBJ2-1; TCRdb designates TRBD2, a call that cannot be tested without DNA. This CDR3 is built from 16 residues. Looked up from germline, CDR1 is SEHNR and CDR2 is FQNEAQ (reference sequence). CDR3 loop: CASSRRLRSSYNEQFF.

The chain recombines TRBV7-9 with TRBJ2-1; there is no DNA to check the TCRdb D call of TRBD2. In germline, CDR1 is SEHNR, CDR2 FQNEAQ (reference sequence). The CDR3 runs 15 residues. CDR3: CASSPTSGRKMEQFF.

The CDR3: CASSLTGGREQPQHF. This chain uses TRBV5-1 with TRBJ1-5; TCRdb calls TRBD1, which cannot be checked without DNA. The CDR3 is 15 residues long. Germline CDR1 reads SGHRS; CDR2 reads YFSETQ.